These 8 T cell receptor beta chains were all obtained from the same sample, sequenced in a study of control samples from healthy donors and cancer patients. This table comes from immunoSEQ multiplex PCR, and its TCRdb copy is limited to in-frame clones, with some not included. Among roughly 100,000 clones, about 91% were seen once, and the ten largest hold under 3%. The sequencing sample was made of blood. All receptors come from a young woman in good health.

The rearrangement links TRBV19 to TRBJ2-7, with 7 bases lining up with TRBD2. The CDR3 spans 12 residues. Losses at the gene ends were 3 bases for V and 6 bases for J; bases not matched to a gene: 2. The germline gives CDR1 LNHDA, CDR2 SQIVND (reference sequence). CDR3 DNA: TGTGCCAGTAGTATGGGGGGGAGCGAGCAGTACTTC. It translates to CASSMGGSEQYF.

CDR3 amino acids: CASSLADEQFF. The CDR3 DNA sequence: TGCGCCAGCAGCTTGGCCGATGAGCAGTTCTTC. The J gene is TRBJ2-1, the V gene TRBV5-1; D gene uncertain. V shed 0 bases and J shed 8 bases, with 3 bases lying between them. This CDR3 is 11 amino acids long. The germline gives CDR1 SGHRS, CDR2 YFSETQ.

The chain recombines TRBV7-3 with TRBJ2-1; D uncertain. Between the trimmed V and J ends, which lost 2 bases and 2 bases, there was a span of 4 bases. The germline V gene has CDR1 SGHTA and CDR2 FQGTGA. The CDR3 is 13 amino acids. The CDR3 nucleotides read TGTGCCAGCAGCTTACGGGCCTACAATGAGCAGTTCTTC. It translates to CASSLRAYNEQFF.

The chain couples TRBV6-4 to TRBJ2-1; TRBD2 agrees at 9 bases. CDR1 and CDR2 from the germline V gene are MRHNA and SNTAGT. The CDR3 consists of 18 residues. J was trimmed by 5 bases and V by 5 bases; bases with no gene match: 16. The CDR3 region has the DNA TGTGCCAGCAGTTTCCTTCCCTCTAGCGGGATAGTCCACAATGAGCAGTTCTTC. Its translation: CASSFLPSSGIVHNEQFF.

This chain joins TRBV19 and TRBJ1-5; D ambiguous. Germline loops: CDR1 LNHDA, CDR2 SQIVND (reference sequence). This CDR3 contains 16 residues. V was shortened by 2 bases and J by 3 bases, with 14 bases between the two germline ends. CDR3 in amino acids: CASSISPGSLNQPQHF. In DNA, the CDR3 is TGTGCCAGTAGTATATCCCCGGGCTCCCTCAATCAGCCCCAGCATTTT.

The V gene is TRBV6-4, the J gene TRBJ1-4, with D perhaps matching TRBD1 (6 bases). V was shortened by 8 bases and J by 5 bases, with 12 bases between the two germline ends. The CDR3 has 13 residues. Germline CDR1 reads MRHNA; CDR2 reads SNTAGT. The CDR3 is CASLDRPNEKLFF. CDR3 sequence (DNA): TGTGCCAGCCTAGACAGGCCAAATGAAAAACTGTTTTTT.

CDR3 nucleotide sequence: TGTGCCAGCAGCCCCGGAACCTCTGGAAACACCATATATTTT. This encodes CASSPGTSGNTIYF. This chain joins TRBV11-3 and TRBJ1-3; D gene uncertain. Germline-derived CDR1 and CDR2 are SGHNT and YENEEA. Trimming removed 5 bases at V and 0 bases at J, with 8 bases between. This CDR3 has 14 residues.

The chain uses TRBV27 and TRBJ1-5; D unresolved. This CDR3 spans 17 amino acids. V shed 6 bases and J shed 6 bases, with 24 bases lying between them. Germline CDR1 MNHEY, CDR2 SMNVEV (reference sequence). The CDR3 DNA reads TGTGCCAGCAGCCAATCCGGAGGGAATTTGGGAATTCAGCCCCAGCATTTT. Translated: CASSQSGGNLGIQPQHF.